One sample yielded the 26 T cell receptor beta chains listed below, sequenced in a study of beta chain features in type 1 diabetes. Overall study findings and caveats: Among all four CD4+ subsets, Type 1 diabetes patients had TCRB CDR3s that were moderately but significantly shorter.

These receptors' targets are unknown. Since all of the isolated RNA was reverse transcribed, expressed TCRB transcripts were what got sequenced. TCRdb's copy holds only in-frame clones and misses some; the assay was immunoSEQ multiplex PCR. The sample contains about 650,000 clones, roughly an eighth of which appear only once. Sequences were obtained from naive CD4+ T cells from blood. The receptors shown here come from a young man with type 1 diabetes.

The chain joins TRBV4-3 to TRBJ2-7, with 11 nucleotides matching TRBD2. The germline V gene encodes CDR1 LGHNA and CDR2 YSLEER. The CDR3 sequence is 18 residues long. With V trimmed by 0 bases and J by 2 bases, 9 bases remained unmatched. The CDR3 DNA sequence: TGCGCCAGCAGCCAAGATCCTAGCGGGGGGTCACTACCCTACGAGCAGTACTTC. This gives the protein CASSQDPSGGSLPYEQYF.

The J gene is TRBJ2-4, the V gene TRBV4-3, with a tentative D call TRBD1 (5 bases). With 6 bases removed from V and 1 base from J, the gap between germline ends came to 13 bases. Germline V gene sequence: CDR1 LGHNA, CDR2 YSLEER. The CDR3 length is 15 residues. The CDR3 loop is CASSPRAGAKNIQYF. For the CDR3, the DNA is TGCGCCAGCAGTCCCAGGGCAGGGGCCAAAAACATTCAGTACTTC.

Details on this clone: The same CDR3 also results from other DNA sequences found in this sample. The rearrangement joins TRBV30 to TRBJ1-5; a weak D match, TRBD1 (5 bases). Trimming took off 0 bases at V and 6 bases at J, with 9 bases between the two ends. There are 13 residues in the CDR3. The germline V gene encodes CDR1 GTSNPN and CDR2 SVGIG (reference sequence). CDR3 bases: TGTGCCTGGAGTGTTCTGGGGACTCAGCCCCAGCATTTT. This translates into CAWSVLGTQPQHF.

This clone was detected a few times. This chain connects TRBV7-9 to TRBJ1-1; possible D gene TRBD1, 5 bases. V lost 5 bases to trimming and J lost 1 base, with 8 bases between them. CDR1 and CDR2 from the germline V gene are SEHNR and FQNEAQ (reference sequence). This CDR3 has 13 amino acids. CDR3 amino acids: CASSATGNTEAFF. Here the CDR3 DNA reads TGTGCCAGCAGCGCCACAGGGAACACTGAAGCTTTCTTT.

This clone came up a few times. Additional DNA sequences in this sample encode the identical CDR3. The chain combines TRBV4-3 with TRBJ2-5; D unresolved. Germline V gene lookup returns CDR1 LGHNA and CDR2 YSLEER. Trimming left V 1 base short and J 3 bases short, with 6 bases between. CDR3 length: 13 amino acids. This CDR3 is CASSQGAKETQYF. The CDR3 bases are TGCGCCAGCAGCCAAGGGGCTAAAGAGACCCAGTACTTC.

This clone came up a few times. The rearrangement uses TRBV25-1 and TRBJ2-5; D is unclear. The CDR3 is 15 amino acids. Between the trimmed V and J ends, which lost 2 bases and 0 bases, there was a span of 10 bases. Germline V gene lookup returns CDR1 MGHDK and CDR2 SYGVNS. CDR3 coding DNA: TGTGCCAGCAGTGAAGGCCAGAGCTACCAAGAGACCCAGTACTTC. Translation: CASSEGQSYQETQYF.

Concerning this clone itself: The sample holds other DNA sequences that translate to the same CDR3. The chain employs TRBV27 and TRBJ1-5, with 9 nucleotides matching TRBD1. With V trimmed by 0 bases and J by 1 base, 4 bases remained unmatched. From germline, CDR1 is MNHEY and CDR2 SMNVEV (reference sequence). The CDR3 is made up of 17 amino acids. CDR3 in DNA: TGTGCCAGCAGTTTATCGGGGGGACAGGGAAGCAATCAGCCCCAGCATTTT. It encodes CASSLSGGQGSNQPQHF.

The CDR3 is CASSKPTVRDRDPREQYF. CDR3 DNA sequence: TGTGCCAGCAGCAAGCCGACTGTCCGGGACAGGGATCCCCGGGAGCAGTACTTC. The chain uses TRBV21-1 and TRBJ2-7; the D call of TRBD1 is as the table states it, not checked on the DNA. TRBV21-1 represents a pseudogene. The CDR3 runs 18 residues.

The gene calls are TRBV7-2 and TRBJ2-7; D ambiguous. V was pared by 6 bases and J by 6 bases, with 15 bases between. This CDR3 is 13 amino acids long. Germline-derived CDR1 and CDR2 are SGHTA and FQGNSA. The CDR3 reads CASSRPAVAEQYF. The CDR3 region has the DNA TGTGCCAGCAGTCGTCCAGCTGTTGCCGAGCAGTACTTC.

The chain employs TRBV7-2 and TRBJ2-1; 11 nucleotides agree with TRBD2. Germline V gene data show CDR1 as SGHTA and CDR2 as FQGNSA. J was trimmed by 2 bases and V by 4 bases; bases with no gene match: 10. The CDR3 is 18 residues long. The CDR3 nucleotides read TGTGCCAGCAGCTACCAGGGTAGCGGGGGGGCAACCTACAATGAGCAGTTCTTC. Amino acid sequence: CASSYQGSGGATYNEQFF.

V and J are TRBV7-9 and TRBJ1-2; tentatively, D is TRBD1 (6 bases). This CDR3 has 15 residues. CDR1 SEHNR and CDR2 FQNEAQ come from the germline V gene (reference sequence). V dropped 1 base and J dropped 2 bases, with 11 bases sitting between them. The CDR3 region has the DNA TGTGCCAGCAGCTTAGGGACAGCGCTGAACTATGGCTACACCTTC. It is translated as CASSLGTALNYGYTF.

The chain employs TRBV9 and TRBJ1-3, with 8 bases aligning to TRBD1. The trim removed 0 bases at V and 0 bases at J, leaving 8 bases unmatched. This CDR3 region has 18 residues. Germline-derived CDR1 and CDR2 are SGDLS and YYNGEE. This chain's CDR3 is CASSVEARGPLSGNTIYF. The CDR3, as DNA: TGTGCCAGCAGCGTAGAAGCCAGGGGGCCTCTCTCTGGAAACACCATATATTTT.

In this sample, this clone turned up a few times. The genes are TRBV5-1 and TRBJ2-5; possibly TRBD2 for D (5 bases). CDR1 SGHRS and CDR2 YFSETQ come from the germline V gene. The CDR3 consists of 14 residues. V lost 2 bases to trimming and J lost 1 base, with 9 bases between them. CDR3 region: CASSFTGLQETQYF. In nucleotides, the CDR3 is TGCGCCAGCAGCTTTACCGGACTCCAAGAGACCCAGTACTTC.

There are a few counts of this clone. This chain uses TRBV4-2 with TRBJ2-5; D ambiguous. Trimming left V 0 bases short and J 5 bases short, with 7 bases between. This CDR3 has 13 residues. Per the germline V gene, CDR1 is LGHNA and CDR2 is YNFKEQ. The CDR3 loop reads CASSQEVSETQYF. Written as DNA, the CDR3 is TGTGCCAGCAGCCAAGAGGTTAGCGAGACCCAGTACTTC.

The chain uses TRBV12-5 and TRBJ2-5; maybe TRBD1 (5 bases). The V gene's germline CDR1 is LGHNT and CDR2 FRNRAP. This CDR3 comprises 16 residues. V dropped 7 bases and J dropped 4 bases, with 22 bases sitting between them. CDR3 DNA: TGTGCTAGTGCACCACCTTTGGGGCAGGGCGGAGAGACCCAGTACTTC. As protein: CASAPPLGQGGETQYF.

Remarks on this clone: Other DNA sequences in this sample translate to the same CDR3. The chain employs TRBV6-5 and TRBJ2-7; 12 nucleotides align to TRBD1. V gave up 0 bases and J gave up 4 bases; unmatched junction bases: 1. The CDR3 extends over 15 amino acids. The germline V gene encodes CDR1 MNHEY and CDR2 SVGAGI. CDR3 bases: TGTGCCAGCAGTTACTCGGGACAGGGGGCTTACGAGCAGTACTTC. It translates to CASSYSGQGAYEQYF.

There are a few counts of this clone. Different DNA sequences within this sample yield the same CDR3. The rearrangement joins TRBV5-1 to TRBJ2-7; D is undetermined. Trimming cost V 3 bases and J 3 bases, with 4 bases left between them. In germline, CDR1 is SGHRS, CDR2 YFSETQ. The CDR3 is 11 amino acids. Here the CDR3 reads CASSSRYEQYF. Here the CDR3 DNA reads TGCGCCAGCAGCTCCCGCTACGAGCAGTACTTC.

The rearrangement links TRBV19 to TRBJ2-1, with 8 bases fitting TRBD2. The CDR3 spans 11 residues. Losses at the gene ends were 8 bases for V and 9 bases for J; bases not matched to a gene: 3. Germline CDR1 and CDR2: LNHDA and SQIVND (reference sequence). The CDR3 DNA reads as TGTGCCAGTGGGCGGGGGGCTGAGCAGTTCTTC. Translation: CASGRGAEQFF.

V gene TRBV7-8 combines with J gene TRBJ1-6, with D hard to call. The CDR3 is 15 residues long. Deletions cut 1 base from V and 2 bases from J, with 6 bases between. Germline V gene sequence: CDR1 SGHVS, CDR2 FQNEAQ. The DNA for the CDR3 is TGTGCCAGCAGCTTAGGGACGACCTATAATTCACCCCTCCACTTT. This codes for CASSLGTTYNSPLHF.

Only a few counts were recorded for this clone. J is TRBJ2-4 and V is TRBV19; D is possibly TRBD1 or TRBD2 (6 bases each). V lost 3 bases, J lost 4 bases, and 16 bases lay in between. Germline-derived CDR1 and CDR2 are LNHDA and SQIVND (reference sequence). The CDR3 is 16 residues long. CDR3 sequence (DNA): TGTGCCAGTAGTATTCAGGGGAGGCTGAGAAAAAACATTCAGTACTTC. As protein: CASSIQGRLRKNIQYF.

This clone has only a few counts. Other nucleotide sequences from this sample produce the same CDR3. This chain connects TRBV2 to TRBJ2-7; 7 bases match TRBD1. After removal of 6 bases from V and 3 bases from J, the junction contained 2 bases not matched to a gene. The CDR3 is made up of 12 amino acids. Germline V gene lookup returns CDR1 SNHLY and CDR2 FYNNEI. The CDR3: CASRGDSYEQYF. The CDR3 bases are TGTGCCAGCAGGGGGGACAGCTACGAGCAGTACTTC.

This clone has a handful of counts. The V and J genes are TRBV6-1 and TRBJ1-4; possibly TRBD1 for D (5 bases). The CDR3 loop spans 13 amino acids. Germline-derived CDR1 and CDR2 are MNHNS and SASEGT. Trimming removed 7 bases from V and 2 bases from J, with 8 bases in between. CDR3 DNA: TGTGCCAGCACCAGACAGACTAATGAAAAACTGTTTTTT. It encodes CASTRQTNEKLFF.

J is TRBJ2-1 and V is TRBV7-2; TRBD2 might be the D (6 bases). Germline CDR1 and CDR2: SGHTA and FQGNSA. V dropped 1 base and J dropped 3 bases, with 16 bases sitting between them. The CDR3 has 17 residues. CDR3 in amino acids: CASSLVFGGVGYNEQFF. The DNA for the CDR3 is TGTGCCAGCAGCTTAGTCTTCGGGGGAGTGGGCTACAATGAGCAGTTCTTC.

The chain has TRBV9 and TRBJ1-2; D possibly corresponds to TRBD1 (5 bases). The germline V gene has CDR1 SGDLS and CDR2 YYNGEE. V was trimmed by 2 bases and J by 4 bases, leaving 12 bases between them. The CDR3 has 14 amino acids. The CDR3 coding sequence is TGTGCCAGCAGCGTGACGGACACCACCTATGGCTACACCTTC. This gives the protein CASSVTDTTYGYTF.

The chain has TRBV4-3 and TRBJ2-5; 7 nucleotides match TRBD2. After removal of 0 bases from V and 1 base from J, the junction contained 5 bases not matched to a gene. The germline V gene has CDR1 LGHNA and CDR2 YSLEER. This CDR3 contains 16 residues. The CDR3 sequence: CASSQEWPSGQETQYF. Here the CDR3 DNA reads TGCGCCAGCAGCCAAGAGTGGCCTAGCGGCCAAGAGACCCAGTACTTC.

The chain recombines TRBV2 with TRBJ2-7; unclear D gene. The CDR3 covers 11 residues. Germline V gives CDR1 SNHLY, CDR2 FYNNEI. Trimming took 6 bases from V and 0 from J, leaving 3 bases between them. CDR3 sequence (DNA): TGTGCCAGCAGGTTCTCCTACGAGCAGTACTTC. Translation: CASRFSYEQYF.